Each of the 8 T cell receptor beta chains below was sequenced from the same sample in a study of tumor and adjacent non-tumor tissue in lung cancer. The library came from three nested PCR rounds adapted from ARM-PCR protocols. TCRdb called the multiplex PCR reads again in MiXCR, with one record for every CDR3 protein. The profile shows 65,000 to 90,000 distinct CDR3 sequences, roughly 70% of them singletons. This sample's RNA came from whole unsorted tissue. The sample consisted of lung tumor tissue. All receptors derive from a woman aged 70 to 79 with non-small cell lung cancer.

This chain connects TRBV6-2 or TRBV6-3 to TRBJ1-1; D possibly corresponds to TRBD1 (5 bases). Trimming removed 6 bases from V and 3 bases from J, with 20 bases in between. In germline, CDR1 is MNHEY, CDR2 SVGEGT. CDR3 length: 16 residues. CDR3 residues: CASSLGGSRIYTEAFF. The CDR3 bases are TGTGCCAGCAGCCTCGGGGGATCCAGGATTTACACTGAAGCTTTCTTT.

This clonotype counts as medium-sized (0.01 to 0.1%). The J gene is TRBJ2-1, the V gene TRBV7-8, with D tentatively TRBD1 or TRBD2 (5 bases each). Germline CDR1 is SGHVS and CDR2 is FQNEAQ. This CDR3 comprises 12 residues. Trimming pared 6 bases from V and 6 bases from J, leaving 9 bases between. In nucleotides, the CDR3 is TGTGCCAGCAGACGGGACCTCAATGAGCAGTTCTTC. The encoded protein is CASRRDLNEQFF.

The count of this clonotype is one. Just one base apart from a much larger clone, this may be a read error. The V call is TRBV5-1, the J call TRBJ2-1, with D perhaps TRBD2 (5 bases). The CDR3 consists of 15 residues. Germline V gene data show CDR1 as SGHRS and CDR2 as YFSETQ. CDR3 DNA: TGCGCCAGCAGCTTAGGAGGAGGTGGGAATAATGAGAAGTTCTTC. Translating gives CASSLGGGGNNEKFF.

A remark on this clonotype: A read error may produce the germline difference seen at one junction end. The rearrangement links TRBV12-5 to TRBJ2-4, with D perhaps being TRBD1 or TRBD2 (5 bases each). CDR1 LGHNT and CDR2 FRNRAP come from the germline V gene. The CDR3 has 13 residues. CDR3 loop: CTSGQGPPNIQYF. Written as DNA, the CDR3 is TGTACTAGTGGTCAGGGACCCCCAAACATTCAGTACTTC.

Notes on this clonotype: One end of the junction does not line up with germline, which may come from a read error. The V and J genes are TRBV7-8 and TRBJ2-1, with 8 bases lining up with TRBD2. Germline-derived CDR1 and CDR2 are SGHVS and FQNEAQ. This CDR3 has 15 residues. DNA of the CDR3: TGTGCCAGCAGCCTAACGGGAGGGCCTGGGAATGAGCGGTTCTTC. Translated, it gives CASSLTGGPGNERFF.

About this clonotype itself: The final CDR3 position lacks the conserved phenylalanine or tryptophan, pointing to a likely read error. The V and J genes are TRBV29-1 and TRBJ2-3, with D tentatively TRBD1 (5 bases). Matching the DNA end better, TRBJ1-5 makes the J call doubtful. This CDR3 spans 15 amino acids. From germline, CDR1 is SQVTM and CDR2 ANQGSEA. The DNA for the CDR3 is TGCAGCGGCAATCTAGCGGGACGAAGAACAGATACGCAGCATCTT. Translation gives CSGNLAGRRTDTQHL.

The chain combines TRBV6-6 with TRBJ1-2, with 8 positions matching TRBD1. V was pared by 2 bases and J by 10 bases, with 15 bases of the junction left unmatched. The CDR3 has 16 residues. Germline V gene lookup returns CDR1 MNHNY and CDR2 SVGAGI (reference sequence). CDR3 DNA sequence: TGTGCCAGCAGTTACGCGGCGGGTCAGGGGGCAGATGACTACACCTTC. This translates into CASSYAAGQGADDYTF.

As for this clonotype: At one of its ends the junction is not consistent with the germline gene, which may arise from a read error. The chain links TRBV14 to TRBJ1-1, with no clear D. This CDR3 is built from 13 residues. Germline loops: CDR1 SGHDN, CDR2 FVKESK. The CDR3 sequence: CACSQGLNTEAFF. CDR3 DNA: TGTGCCTGCAGCCAAGGTTTGAATACTGAAGCTTTCTTT.